The 3 T cell receptor beta chains in this list originate from one sample, sequenced in a study of blood T cell repertoires in COVID-19. The data were produced by immunoSEQ multiplex PCR, yet TCRdb's version contains in-frame clones alone and is incomplete. The sample yields 250,000 or so clones, more than 75% seen once. Sequenced input: peripheral blood. The receptor source for this set is an older woman with active or convalescent COVID-19.

This rearrangement joins TRBV4-1 to TRBJ2-3, with 7 bases identical to TRBD2. The germline CDR1 and CDR2 sequences are MGHRA and YSYEKL. Trimming removed 4 bases from V and 3 bases from J; junction bases left unmatched: 7. This CDR3 contains 15 residues. CDR3 sequence: CASSPLGGGTDTQYF. The CDR3 region has the DNA TGCGCCAGCAGCCCTTTGGGGGGGGGAACAGATACGCAGTATTTT.

The chain carries TRBV2 and TRBJ2-3, with 7 bases aligning to TRBD1. The length of the CDR3 is 15 residues. The V gene's germline CDR1 is SNHLY and CDR2 FYNNEI. V trimming: 4 bases; J trimming: 0 bases; junction bases outside the gene matches: 4. CDR3 coding DNA: TGTGCCAGCAGTGTACAGGGGTCAAGCACAGATACGCAGTATTTT. Translated, it gives CASSVQGSSTDTQYF.

This sequence joins TRBV15 and TRBJ2-5, with a tentative D call TRBD2 (6 bases). V lost 2 bases and J lost 4, with 20 bases in between. The CDR3 contains 17 residues. Germline V gives CDR1 LNHNV, CDR2 YYDKDF (reference sequence). CDR3 coding DNA: TGTGCCACCAGCAGACTTCGGGGGATAATAAATGGAGAGACCCAGTACTTC. Translation: CATSRLRGIINGETQYF.